The 11 T cell receptor beta chains in this list originate from one sample, sequenced in a study of blood T cell repertoires in COVID-19. Some clones are missing from TCRdb's copy, which holds only in-frame ones; the method was immunoSEQ multiplex PCR. The sample holds 200,000 to 250,000 clones, around 88% seen once. Sample: PBMCs or T cells enriched from blood (not recorded which). Receptor source: a woman aged 50 to 60 with acute COVID-19.

In this sample, this clone turned up a few times. V and J are TRBV13 and TRBJ1-2, with a tentative D call TRBD1 (5 bases). The CDR3 consists of 14 residues. The V end was cut by 2 bases, the J end by 4 bases, with 11 bases between. The germline V gene encodes CDR1 PRHDT and CDR2 FYEKMQ (reference sequence). CDR3 nucleotide sequence: TGTGCCAGCAGCTTATGGAGGGGAACCTATGGCTACACCTTC. Its translation is CASSLWRGTYGYTF.

The J gene is TRBJ2-3, the V gene TRBV28; 13 bases line up with TRBD2. V was pared by 6 bases and J by 4 bases, with 16 bases of the junction left unmatched. The CDR3 length is 19 residues. Germline V gene lookup returns CDR1 MDHEN and CDR2 SYDVKM. As DNA, the CDR3 is TGTGCCAGCAGAATACTCGGACTAGCGGGAGATCATAAACCAGATACGCAGTATTTT. This gives the protein CASRILGLAGDHKPDTQYF. Filled out from reference TRBV28 and TRBJ2-3, the complete variable domain reads DVKVTQSSRYLVKRTGEKVFLECVQDMDHENMFWYRQDPGLGLRLIYFSYDVKMKEKGDIPEGYSVSREKKERFSLILESASTNQTSMYLCASRILGLAGDHKPDTQYFGPGTRLTVL.

This clone was picked up a small number of times. The chain links TRBV10-1 to TRBJ1-6; D unclear. The CDR3 length is 14 residues. CDR1 is WNHNN, CDR2 SYGVQD, per germline (reference sequence). This CDR3 reads CDRRVNIPNSPLHF. The DNA for the CDR3 is TGCGATCGGCGGGTGAACATTCCTAATTCACCCCTCCACTTT.

This rearrangement joins TRBV28 to TRBJ2-7; 13 positions match TRBD2. The junction had 22 bases not matched to a gene; V was cut back by 8 bases and J by 3 bases. This CDR3 comprises 20 residues. Germline CDR1 and CDR2: MDHEN and SYDVKM. CDR3 sequence reads: CASLGPNTSGRAAGFYEQYF. CDR3 nucleotide sequence: TGTGCCAGCCTAGGCCCGAATACTAGCGGGAGGGCCGCCGGTTTCTACGAGCAGTACTTC.

This clone was seen only once. This sequence joins TRBV3-1 (or the pseudogene TRBV3-2) and TRBJ1-3; 9 bases agree with TRBD1. V was pared by 0 bases and J by 8 bases, with 8 bases of the junction left unmatched. The CDR3 spans 16 residues. The germline gives CDR1 LGHDT, CDR2 YNNKEL (reference sequence). CDR3 DNA sequence: TGTGCCAGCAGCCAAGAAGGGACAGGGAAATTAGACACCATATATTTT. Translation gives CASSQEGTGKLDTIYF.

The chain has TRBV5-1 and TRBJ2-5, with 9 bases that match TRBD2. The CDR3 contains 15 residues. Per the germline V gene, CDR1 is SGHRS and CDR2 is YFSETQ. V lost 4 bases and J lost 3; bases outside the gene matches: 7. The CDR3 DNA is TGCGCCAGCAGCCCCGAGACTAGCGGAGAAGAGACCCAGTACTTC. Its protein product is CASSPETSGEETQYF.

V gene TRBV27 combines with J gene TRBJ2-1, with 8 bases lining up with TRBD1. The germline gives CDR1 MNHEY, CDR2 SMNVEV (reference sequence). CDR3 length: 15 residues. Trimming removed 6 bases from V and 2 bases from J; junction bases left unmatched: 6. The DNA of the CDR3 is TGTGCCAGCAGCCCCGGACAGGGAACCTACAATGAGCAGTTCTTC. Amino acids: CASSPGQGTYNEQFF.

This rearrangement joins TRBV30 to TRBJ1-5, with D hard to call. V lost 1 base and J 0 bases, leaving 4 bases between the germline ends. This CDR3 has 13 amino acids. CDR1 GTSNPN and CDR2 SVGIG come from the germline V gene (reference sequence). DNA for the CDR3: TGTGCCTGGAGTGCCCGTAGCAATCAGCCCCAGCATTTT. It is translated as CAWSARSNQPQHF.

This clone has a handful of counts. This rearrangement joins TRBV6-5 to TRBJ1-5; D is possibly TRBD1 (5 bases). The V gene lost 6 bases and the J gene lost 0 bases, with 12 bases spanning the gap. CDR3 size: 15 residues. CDR1 is MNHEY, CDR2 SVGAGI, per germline. The CDR3 reads CASRRQGYSNQPQHF. The CDR3 bases are TGTGCCAGCAGGCGCCAGGGATATAGCAATCAGCCCCAGCATTTT.

The chain couples TRBV6-1 to TRBJ2-3; unclear D gene. Germline-derived CDR1 and CDR2 are MNHNS and SASEGT. Trimming took 8 bases from V and 1 from J, leaving 10 bases between them. The CDR3 loop spans 13 amino acids. The CDR3: CASQLHGTDTQYF. Here the CDR3 DNA reads TGTGCCAGCCAACTCCACGGCACAGATACGCAGTATTTT.

This rearrangement joins TRBV1 to TRBJ2-7; the D call of TRBD1 is as the table states it, not checked on the DNA. TRBV1 is noted as a pseudogene. This CDR3 contains 14 residues. The CDR3 loop is CTSSQRQGSYEQYF. The CDR3 DNA is TGCACCAGCAGCCAAAGACAGGGGTCATACGAGCAGTACTTC.